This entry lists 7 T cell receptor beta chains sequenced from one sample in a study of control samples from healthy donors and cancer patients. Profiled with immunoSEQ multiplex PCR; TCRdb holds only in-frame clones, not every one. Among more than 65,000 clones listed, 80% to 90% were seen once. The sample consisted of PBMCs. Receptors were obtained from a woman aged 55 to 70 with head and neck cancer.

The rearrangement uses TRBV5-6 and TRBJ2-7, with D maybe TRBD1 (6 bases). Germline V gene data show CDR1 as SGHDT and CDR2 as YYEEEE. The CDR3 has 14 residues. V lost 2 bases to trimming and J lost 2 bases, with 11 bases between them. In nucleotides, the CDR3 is TGTGCCAGCAGCTTAGGGACACGACCCTACGAGCAGTACTTC. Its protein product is CASSLGTRPYEQYF.

CDR3 in amino acids: CATTGGSYNEQFF. For the CDR3, the DNA is TGTGCCACCACTGGTGGCTCCTACAATGAGCAGTTCTTC. The V call is TRBV24-1, the J call TRBJ2-1; D uncertain. CDR3 size: 13 residues. Trimming took off 8 bases at V and 0 bases at J, with 7 bases between the two ends. Germline assignment: CDR1 KGHDR and CDR2 SFDVKD.

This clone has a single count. This chain's CDR3 is CASSPGPNPTGELFF. CDR3 sequence (DNA): TGTGCCAGCAGCCCGGGACCAAACCCCACCGGGGAGCTGTTTTTT. This chain links TRBV7-3 with TRBJ2-2; D is tentatively TRBD1 or TRBD2 (5 bases each). Germline V lookup: CDR1 SGHTA, CDR2 FQGTGA. The CDR3 consists of 15 residues. V dropped 5 bases and J dropped 4 bases, with 14 bases sitting between them.

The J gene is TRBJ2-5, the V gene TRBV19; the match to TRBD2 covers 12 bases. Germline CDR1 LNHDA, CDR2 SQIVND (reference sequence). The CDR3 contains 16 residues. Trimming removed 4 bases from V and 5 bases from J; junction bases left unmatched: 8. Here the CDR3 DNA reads TGTGCCAGTAGTACGTCCAGGACTAGCGGGACGGAGACCCAGTACTTC. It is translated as CASSTSRTSGTETQYF.

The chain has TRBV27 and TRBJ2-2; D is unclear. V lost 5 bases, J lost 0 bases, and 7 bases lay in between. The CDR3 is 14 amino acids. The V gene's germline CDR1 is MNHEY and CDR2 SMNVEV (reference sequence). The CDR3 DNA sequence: TGTGCCAGCAGTCAAGGGTCGAACACCGGGGAGCTGTTTTTT. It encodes CASSQGSNTGELFF.

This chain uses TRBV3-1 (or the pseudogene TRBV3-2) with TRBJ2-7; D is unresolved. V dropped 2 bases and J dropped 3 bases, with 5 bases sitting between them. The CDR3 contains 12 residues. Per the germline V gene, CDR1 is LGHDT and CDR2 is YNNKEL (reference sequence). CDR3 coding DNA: TGTGCCAGCAGCCAACCTGACTACGAGCAGTACTTC. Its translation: CASSQPDYEQYF.

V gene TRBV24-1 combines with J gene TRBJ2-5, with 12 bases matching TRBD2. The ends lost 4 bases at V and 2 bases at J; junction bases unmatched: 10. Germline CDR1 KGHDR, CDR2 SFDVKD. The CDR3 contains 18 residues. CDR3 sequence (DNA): TGTGCCACCAGTGAATGGACTAGCGGGGTTGCTGCTCAAGAGACCCAGTACTTC. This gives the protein CATSEWTSGVAAQETQYF.